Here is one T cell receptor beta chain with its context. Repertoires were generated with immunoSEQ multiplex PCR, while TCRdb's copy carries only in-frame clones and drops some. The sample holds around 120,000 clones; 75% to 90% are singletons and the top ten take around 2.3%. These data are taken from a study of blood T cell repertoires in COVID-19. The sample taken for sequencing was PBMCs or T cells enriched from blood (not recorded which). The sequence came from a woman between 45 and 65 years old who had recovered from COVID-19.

CDR3 in DNA: TGTGCCAGCAGTGATAGAGGGTTCGGTCAGCCCCAGCATTTT. It codes for CASSDRGFGQPQHF. The chain is built from TRBV2 and TRBJ1-5; D ambiguous. Trimming pared 3 bases from V and 6 bases from J, leaving 12 bases between. The CDR3 is made up of 14 amino acids. Germline loops: CDR1 SNHLY, CDR2 FYNNEI.